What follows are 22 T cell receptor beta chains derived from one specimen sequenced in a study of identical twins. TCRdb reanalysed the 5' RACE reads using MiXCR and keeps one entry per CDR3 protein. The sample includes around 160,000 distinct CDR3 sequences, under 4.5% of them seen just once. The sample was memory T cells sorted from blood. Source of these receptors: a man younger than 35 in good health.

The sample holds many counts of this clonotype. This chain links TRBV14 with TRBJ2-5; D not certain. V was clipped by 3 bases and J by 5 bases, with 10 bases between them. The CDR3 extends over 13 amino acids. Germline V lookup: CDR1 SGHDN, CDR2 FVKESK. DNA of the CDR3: TGTGCCAGCAGCCAGGGAAGGGTTGAGACCCAGTACTTC. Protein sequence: CASSQGRVETQYF.

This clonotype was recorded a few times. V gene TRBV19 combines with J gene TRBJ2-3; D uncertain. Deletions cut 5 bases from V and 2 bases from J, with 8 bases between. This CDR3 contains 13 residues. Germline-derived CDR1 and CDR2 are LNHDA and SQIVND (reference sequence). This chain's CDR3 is CASSRRITDTQYF. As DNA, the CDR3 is TGTGCCAGTAGTCGACGGATCACAGATACGCAGTATTTT.

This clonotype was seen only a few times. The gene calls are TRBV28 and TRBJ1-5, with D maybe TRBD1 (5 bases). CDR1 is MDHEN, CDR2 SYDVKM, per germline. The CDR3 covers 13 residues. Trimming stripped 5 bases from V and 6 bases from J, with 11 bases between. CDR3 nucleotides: TGTGCCAGCAGTAATGAGGGGTTTCAGCCCCAGCATTTT. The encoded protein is CASSNEGFQPQHF. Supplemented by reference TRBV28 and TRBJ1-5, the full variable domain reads DVKVTQSSRYLVKRTGEKVFLECVQDMDHENMFWYRQDPGLGLRLIYFSYDVKMKEKGDIPEGYSVSREKKERFSLILESASTNQTSMYLCASSNEGFQPQHFGDGTRLSIL.

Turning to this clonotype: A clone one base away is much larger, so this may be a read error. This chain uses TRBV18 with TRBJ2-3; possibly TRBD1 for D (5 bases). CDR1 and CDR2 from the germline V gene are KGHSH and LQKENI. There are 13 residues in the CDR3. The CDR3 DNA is TGTGCCAGCTCAACGCAGGGTACAGATACGCAGTTTTTT. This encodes CASSTQGTDTQFF. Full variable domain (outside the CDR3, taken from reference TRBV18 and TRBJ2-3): NAGVMQNPRHLVRRRGQEARLRCSPMKGHSHVYWYRQLPEEGLKFMVYLQKENIIDESGMPKERFSAEFPKEGPSILRIQQVVRGDSAAYFCASSTQGTDTQFFGPGTRLTVL.

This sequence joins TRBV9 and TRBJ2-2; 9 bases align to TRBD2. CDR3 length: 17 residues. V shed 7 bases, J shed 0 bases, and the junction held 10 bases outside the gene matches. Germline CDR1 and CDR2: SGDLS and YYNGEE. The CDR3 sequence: CASSPLAGATNTGELFF. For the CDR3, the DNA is TGTGCCAGCTCCCCATTAGCGGGAGCCACGAACACCGGGGAGCTGTTTTTT.

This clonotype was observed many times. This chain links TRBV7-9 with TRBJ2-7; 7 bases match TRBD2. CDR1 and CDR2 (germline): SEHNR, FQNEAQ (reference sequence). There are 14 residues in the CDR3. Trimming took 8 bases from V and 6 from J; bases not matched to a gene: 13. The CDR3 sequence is CASGDPGGAVEQYF. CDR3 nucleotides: TGTGCCAGCGGAGATCCGGGAGGTGCAGTCGAGCAGTACTTC.

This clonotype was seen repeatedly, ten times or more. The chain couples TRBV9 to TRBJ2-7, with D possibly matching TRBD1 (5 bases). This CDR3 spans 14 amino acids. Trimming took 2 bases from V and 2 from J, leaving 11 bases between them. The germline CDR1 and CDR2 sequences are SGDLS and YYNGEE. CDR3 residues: CASSVGQGPYEQYF. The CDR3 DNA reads TGTGCCAGCAGCGTCGGACAAGGACCCTACGAGCAGTACTTC.

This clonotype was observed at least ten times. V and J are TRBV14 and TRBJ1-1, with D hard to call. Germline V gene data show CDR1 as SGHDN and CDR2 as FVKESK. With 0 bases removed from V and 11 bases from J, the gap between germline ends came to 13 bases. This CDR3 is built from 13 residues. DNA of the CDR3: TGTGCCAGCAGCCAAGACCTTGGGCTTACGGCTTTCTTT. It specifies CASSQDLGLTAFF.

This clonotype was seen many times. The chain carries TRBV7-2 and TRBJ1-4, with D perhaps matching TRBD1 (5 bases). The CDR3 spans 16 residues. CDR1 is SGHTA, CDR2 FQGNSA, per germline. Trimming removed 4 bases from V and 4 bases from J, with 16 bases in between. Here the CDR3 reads CASSSRDRTINEKLFF. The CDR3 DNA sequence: TGTGCCAGCAGCTCGAGGGACCGTACTATTAATGAAAAACTGTTTTTT. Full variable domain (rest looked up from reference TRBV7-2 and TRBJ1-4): GAGVSQSPSNKVTEKGKDVELRCDPISGHTALYWYRQSLGQGLEFLIYFQGNSAPDKSGLPSDRFSAERTGGSVSTLTIQRTQQEDSAVYLCASSSRDRTINEKLFFGSGTQLSVL.

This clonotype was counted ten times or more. DNA for the CDR3: TGCAGTGCTCATATTAGCGGGAGCACGCCCTACGAGCAGTACTTC. It translates to CSAHISGSTPYEQYF. The rearrangement joins TRBV20-1 to TRBJ2-7; 9 bases agree with TRBD2. CDR1 and CDR2 from the germline V gene are DFQATT and SNEGSKA (reference sequence). CDR3 size: 15 residues. V trimming: 5 bases; J trimming: 2 bases; junction bases outside the gene matches: 10.

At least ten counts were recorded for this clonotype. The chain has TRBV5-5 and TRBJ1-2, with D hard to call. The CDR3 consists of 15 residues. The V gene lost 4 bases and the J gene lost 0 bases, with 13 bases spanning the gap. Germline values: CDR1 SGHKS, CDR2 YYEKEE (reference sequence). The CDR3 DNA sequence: TGTGCCAGCAGCCCTGGCGCCAGTGCTAACTATGGCTACACCTTC. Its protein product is CASSPGASANYGYTF.

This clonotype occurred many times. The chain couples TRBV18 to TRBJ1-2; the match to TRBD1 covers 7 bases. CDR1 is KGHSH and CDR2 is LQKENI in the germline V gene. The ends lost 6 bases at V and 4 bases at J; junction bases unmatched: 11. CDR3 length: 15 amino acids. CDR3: CASSQSSDRFYGYTF. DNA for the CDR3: TGTGCCAGCTCTCAGTCATCGGACAGGTTCTATGGCTACACCTTC.

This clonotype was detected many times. CDR3 amino acids: CSARDTRGSSYNEQFF. The CDR3, as DNA: TGCAGTGCTAGAGATACCCGGGGGAGCTCCTACAATGAGCAGTTCTTC. The chain links TRBV20-1 to TRBJ2-1, with D maybe TRBD2 (6 bases). V lost 0 bases and J 0 bases, leaving 12 bases between the germline ends. Germline CDR1 reads DFQATT; CDR2 reads SNEGSKA (reference sequence). The CDR3 extends over 16 amino acids.

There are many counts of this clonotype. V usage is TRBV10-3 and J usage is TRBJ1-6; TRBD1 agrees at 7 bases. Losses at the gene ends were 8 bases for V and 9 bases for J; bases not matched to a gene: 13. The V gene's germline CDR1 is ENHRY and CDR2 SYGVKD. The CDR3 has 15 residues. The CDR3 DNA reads TGTGCCATCCGATCCGACAGGGCCGGGAGTTCACCCCTCCACTTT. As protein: CAIRSDRAGSSPLHF.

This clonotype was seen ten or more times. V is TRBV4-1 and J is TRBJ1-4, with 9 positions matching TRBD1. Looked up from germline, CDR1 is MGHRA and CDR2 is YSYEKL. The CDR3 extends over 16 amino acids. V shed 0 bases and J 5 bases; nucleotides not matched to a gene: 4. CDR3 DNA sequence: TGCGCCAGCAGCCAAGATTGGGGACAGGGAAATGAAAAACTGTTTTTT. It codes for CASSQDWGQGNEKLFF.

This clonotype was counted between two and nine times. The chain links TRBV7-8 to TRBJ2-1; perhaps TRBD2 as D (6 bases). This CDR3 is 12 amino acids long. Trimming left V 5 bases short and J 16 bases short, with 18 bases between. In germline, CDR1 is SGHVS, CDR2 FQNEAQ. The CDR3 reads CASSPPRRGRFF. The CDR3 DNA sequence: TGTGCCAGCAGCCCCCCGAGGAGGGGCCGTTTCTTC.

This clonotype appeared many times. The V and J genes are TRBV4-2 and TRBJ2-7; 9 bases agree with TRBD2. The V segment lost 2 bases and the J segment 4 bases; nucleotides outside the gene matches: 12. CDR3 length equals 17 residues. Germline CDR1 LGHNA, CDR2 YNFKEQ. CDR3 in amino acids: CASSQYGLRLAEYEQYF. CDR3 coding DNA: TGTGCCAGCAGCCAATATGGGCTGAGACTAGCGGAGTACGAGCAGTACTTC.

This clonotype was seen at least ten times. The CDR3 spells CASSPDEGAGDDETQYF. For the CDR3, the DNA is TGTGCCAGCAGCCCAGATGAGGGCGCGGGGGATGATGAGACCCAGTACTTC. The chain has TRBV11-1 and TRBJ2-5, with 7 bases lining up with TRBD2. CDR1 SGHAT and CDR2 FQDESV come from the germline V gene (reference sequence). Trimming took 5 bases from V and 5 from J; bases not matched to a gene: 17. CDR3 length: 17 residues.

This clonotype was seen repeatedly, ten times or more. The CDR3 here is CASRISSGSTDTQYF. The CDR3 DNA is TGTGCCAGCAGAATTTCTAGCGGGAGCACAGATACGCAGTATTTT. This sequence joins TRBV12-3 or TRBV12-4 and TRBJ2-3; 8 nucleotides agree with TRBD2. The CDR3 covers 15 residues. Germline trimming cut 6 bases from V and 0 bases from J; bases unmatched to any gene: 5.

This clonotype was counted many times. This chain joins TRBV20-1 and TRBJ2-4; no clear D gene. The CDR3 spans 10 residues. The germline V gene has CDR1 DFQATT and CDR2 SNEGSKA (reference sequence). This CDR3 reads CSPSAEIQYF. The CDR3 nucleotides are TGCAGCCCATCGGCGGAAATTCAGTACTTC.

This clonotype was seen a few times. In DNA form, the CDR3 reads TGCAGTGCTAGGGGGACAGCCTGGGAGCAGTACTTC. This sequence encodes CSARGTAWEQYF. The chain links TRBV20-1 to TRBJ2-7, with 7 bases matching TRBD1. With V trimmed by 3 bases and J by 7 bases, 6 bases remained unmatched. CDR1 is DFQATT and CDR2 is SNEGSKA in the germline V gene (reference sequence). CDR3 length: 12 amino acids.

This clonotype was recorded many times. DNA for the CDR3: TGTGCCACCTCCGGGACAGGGATAGGCTACACCTTC. Residues: CATSGTGIGYTF. This chain joins TRBV15 and TRBJ1-2; 9 bases map to TRBD1. The CDR3 extends over 12 amino acids. V was pared by 8 bases and J by 8 bases, with 6 bases of the junction left unmatched. Germline CDR1 and CDR2: LNHNV and YYDKDF (reference sequence).